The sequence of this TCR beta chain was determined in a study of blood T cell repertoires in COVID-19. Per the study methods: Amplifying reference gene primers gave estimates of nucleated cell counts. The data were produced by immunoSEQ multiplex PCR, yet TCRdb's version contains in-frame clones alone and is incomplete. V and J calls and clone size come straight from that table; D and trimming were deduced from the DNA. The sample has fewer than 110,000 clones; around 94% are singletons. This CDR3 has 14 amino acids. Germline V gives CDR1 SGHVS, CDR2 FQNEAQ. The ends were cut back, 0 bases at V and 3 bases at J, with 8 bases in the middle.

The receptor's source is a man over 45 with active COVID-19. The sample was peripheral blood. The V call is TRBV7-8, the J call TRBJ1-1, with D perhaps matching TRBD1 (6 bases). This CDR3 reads CASSLAAGDTEAFF. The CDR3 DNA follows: TGTGCCAGCAGCTTAGCAGCAGGGGACACTGAAGCTTTCTTT.